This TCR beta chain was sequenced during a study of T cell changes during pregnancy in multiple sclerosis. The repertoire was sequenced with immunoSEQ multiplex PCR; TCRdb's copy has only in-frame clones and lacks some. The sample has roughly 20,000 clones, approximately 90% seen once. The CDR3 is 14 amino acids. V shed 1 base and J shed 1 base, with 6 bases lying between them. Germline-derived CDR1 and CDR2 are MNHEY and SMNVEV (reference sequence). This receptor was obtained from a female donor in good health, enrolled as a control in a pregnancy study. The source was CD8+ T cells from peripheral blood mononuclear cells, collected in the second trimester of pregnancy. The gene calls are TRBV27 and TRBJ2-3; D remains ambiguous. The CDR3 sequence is CASSLWSGTDTQYF. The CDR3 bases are TGTGCCAGCAGTTTATGGAGCGGCACAGATACGCAGTATTTT.